This TCR beta chain was captured by sequencing in a study of human T cells and chemical hapten exposure. Study as a whole: There were weekly diphenylcyclopropenone doses to the scalp for patients throughout the approximately 25-week study. Chiefly women, the patients showed alopecia areata, totalis or universalis. Patches that contained 0.01% DPC were applied to the upper back and read at 6 days.

Ten or more counts support this clonotype. Its matching antigen is unknown. This CDR3 comprises 16 residues. The V end was cut by 3 bases, the J end by 1 base, with 14 bases between. Time point here: pre-sensitization, week 0. Indicated treatment: therapeutic diphenylcyclopropenone sensitization with weekly scalp DPC. TCRdb reanalysed the RACE reads using MiXCR and keeps one entry per CDR3 protein. The data contain roughly 380,000 distinct CDR3 sequences, 5.1% of them seen just once; the ten biggest clones take up around 2.6%. Broader study findings: TCRs at high frequency, those above 1 in 1000, did not change with DPC sensitization.

J is TRBJ2-3 and V is TRBV12-3 or TRBV12-4; a possible D gene is TRBD2 (5 bases). The source is a woman aged 50 to 60 with alopecia areata. Some clones in this sample may be carry-over from other donors' samples. Source: whole blood, taken in connection with sensitization to the hapten diphenylcyclopropenone (DPC). As DNA, the CDR3 is TGTGCCAGCAGTTTGCCAGAGAGGGCCGGCACAGATACGCAGTATTTT. Protein: CASSLPERAGTDTQYF.